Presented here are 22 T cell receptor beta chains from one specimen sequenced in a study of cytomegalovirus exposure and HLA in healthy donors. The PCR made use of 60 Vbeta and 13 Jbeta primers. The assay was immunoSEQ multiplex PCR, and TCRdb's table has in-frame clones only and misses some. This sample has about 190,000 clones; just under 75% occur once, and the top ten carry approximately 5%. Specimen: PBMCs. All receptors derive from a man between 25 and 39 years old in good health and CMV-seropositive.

The CDR3 is CASSLDRAGTEAFF. CDR3 DNA: TGTGCCAGCAGCCTTGACAGGGCAGGCACTGAAGCTTTCTTT. The chain uses TRBV6-5 and TRBJ1-1; 7 positions match TRBD1. V lost 6 bases, J lost 4 bases, and 8 bases stayed unmatched. CDR3 length: 14 amino acids. The germline V gene encodes CDR1 MNHEY and CDR2 SVGAGI.

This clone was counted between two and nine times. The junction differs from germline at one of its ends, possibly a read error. CDR3 in DNA: TGTGCCATCAGTGGGGACACGATTAACACTGAAGCTTTCTTT. Its protein is CAISGDTINTEAFF. The gene calls are TRBV6-5 and TRBJ1-1, with D possibly matching TRBD1 (6 bases). CDR1 and CDR2 (germline): MNHEY, SVGAGI. This CDR3 has 14 amino acids.

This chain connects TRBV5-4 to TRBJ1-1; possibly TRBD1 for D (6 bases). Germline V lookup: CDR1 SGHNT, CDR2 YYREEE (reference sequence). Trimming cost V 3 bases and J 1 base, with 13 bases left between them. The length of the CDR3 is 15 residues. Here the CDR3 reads CASSSPSGANTEAFF. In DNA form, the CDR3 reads TGTGCCAGCAGCTCCCCCTCAGGGGCGAACACTGAAGCTTTCTTT.

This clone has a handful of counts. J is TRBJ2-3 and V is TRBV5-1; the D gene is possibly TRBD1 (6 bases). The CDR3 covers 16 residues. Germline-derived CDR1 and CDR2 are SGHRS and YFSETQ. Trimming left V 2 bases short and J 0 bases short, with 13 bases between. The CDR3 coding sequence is TGCGCCAGCAGCTTAGCGGACAGTGCTAGCACAGATACGCAGTATTTT. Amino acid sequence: CASSLADSASTDTQYF. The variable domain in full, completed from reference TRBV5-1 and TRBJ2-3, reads KAGVTQTPRYLIKTRGQQVTLSCSPISGHRSVSWYQQTPGQGLQFLFEYFSETQRNKGNFPGRFSGRQFSNSRSEMNVSTLELGDSALYLCASSLADSASTDTQYFGPGTRLTVL.

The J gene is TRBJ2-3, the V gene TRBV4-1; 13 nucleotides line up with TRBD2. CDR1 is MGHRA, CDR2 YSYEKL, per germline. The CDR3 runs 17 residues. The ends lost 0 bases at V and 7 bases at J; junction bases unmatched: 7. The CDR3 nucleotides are TGCGCCAGCAGCCAAGAACCGACTAGCGGGGGGACCCATACGCAGTATTTT. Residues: CASSQEPTSGGTHTQYF.

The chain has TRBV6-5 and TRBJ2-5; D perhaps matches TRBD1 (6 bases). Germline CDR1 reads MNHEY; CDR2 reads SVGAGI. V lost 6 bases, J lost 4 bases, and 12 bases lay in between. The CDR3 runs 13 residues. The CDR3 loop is CASSPLTGETQYF. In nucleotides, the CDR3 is TGTGCCAGCAGCCCCCTGACAGGAGAGACCCAGTACTTC.

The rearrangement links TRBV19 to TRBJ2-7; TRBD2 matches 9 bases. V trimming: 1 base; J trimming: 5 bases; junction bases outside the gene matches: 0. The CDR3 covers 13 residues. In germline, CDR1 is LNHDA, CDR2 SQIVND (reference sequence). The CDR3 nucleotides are TGTGCCAGTAGTATAGGACTAGCGGACGAGCAGTACTTC. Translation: CASSIGLADEQYF.

This chain's CDR3 is CASSEAPTYTDTQYF. Here the CDR3 DNA reads TGTGCCAGCAGTGAAGCCCCTACCTACACAGATACGCAGTATTTT. The rearrangement joins TRBV6-1 to TRBJ2-3; D gene unclear. Trimming stripped 0 bases from V and 2 bases from J, with 9 bases between. Looked up from germline, CDR1 is MNHNS and CDR2 is SASEGT. The CDR3 is made up of 15 amino acids.

CDR3 bases: TGTGCCTGGAGGGCCTCGGGACTCTACAATGAGCAGTTCTTC. Its protein product is CAWRASGLYNEQFF. This chain uses TRBV30 with TRBJ2-1; tentative D call: TRBD2 (6 bases). CDR1 is GTSNPN, CDR2 SVGIG, per germline (reference sequence). V was clipped by 3 bases and J by 3 bases, with 12 bases between them. The CDR3 is 14 residues long.

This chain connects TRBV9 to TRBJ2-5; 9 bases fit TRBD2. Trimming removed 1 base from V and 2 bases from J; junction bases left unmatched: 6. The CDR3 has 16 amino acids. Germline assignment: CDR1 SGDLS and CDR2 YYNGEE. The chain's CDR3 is CASSVYPAGGQETQYF. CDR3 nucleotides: TGTGCCAGCAGCGTATATCCAGCGGGGGGACAAGAGACCCAGTACTTC. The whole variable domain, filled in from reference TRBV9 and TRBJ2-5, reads DSGVTQTPKHLITATGQRVTLRCSPRSGDLSVYWYQQSLDQGLQFLIQYYNGEERAKGNILERFSAQQFPDLHSELNLSSLELGDSALYFCASSVYPAGGQETQYFGPGTRLLVL.

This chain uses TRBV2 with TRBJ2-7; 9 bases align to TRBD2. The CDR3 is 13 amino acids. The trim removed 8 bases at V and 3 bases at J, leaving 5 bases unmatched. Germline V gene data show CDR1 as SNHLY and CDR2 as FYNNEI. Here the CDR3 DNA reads TGTGCCAGCGACCTTAGCGGGAGCTACGAGCAGTACTTC. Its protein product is CASDLSGSYEQYF. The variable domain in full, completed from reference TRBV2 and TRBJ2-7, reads EPEVTQTPSHQVTQMGQEVILRCVPISNHLYFYWYRQILGQKVEFLVSFYNNEISEKSEIFDDQFSVERPDGSNFTLKIRSTKLEDSAMYFCASDLSGSYEQYFGPGTRLTVT.

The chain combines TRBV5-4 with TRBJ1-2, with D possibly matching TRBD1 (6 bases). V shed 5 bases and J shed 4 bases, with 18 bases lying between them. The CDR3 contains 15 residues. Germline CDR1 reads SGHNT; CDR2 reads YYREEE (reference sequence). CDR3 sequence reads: CASSPPPGHTYGYTF. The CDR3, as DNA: TGTGCCAGCAGTCCACCTCCGGGACACACCTATGGCTACACCTTC.

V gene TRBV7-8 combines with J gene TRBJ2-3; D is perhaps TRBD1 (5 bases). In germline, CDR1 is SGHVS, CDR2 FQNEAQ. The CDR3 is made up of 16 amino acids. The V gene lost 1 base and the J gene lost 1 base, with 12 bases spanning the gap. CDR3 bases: TGTGCCAGCAGCTTAGATGGGGCACGACGCACAGATACGCAGTATTTT. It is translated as CASSLDGARRTDTQYF.

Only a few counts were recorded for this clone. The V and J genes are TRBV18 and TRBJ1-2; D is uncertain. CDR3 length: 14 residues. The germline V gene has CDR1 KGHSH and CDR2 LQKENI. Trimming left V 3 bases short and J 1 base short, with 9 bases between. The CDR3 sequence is CASSPDTGNYGYTF. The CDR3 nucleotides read TGTGCCAGCTCACCCGACACCGGTAACTATGGCTACACCTTC. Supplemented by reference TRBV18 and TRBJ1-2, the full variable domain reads NAGVMQNPRHLVRRRGQEARLRCSPMKGHSHVYWYRQLPEEGLKFMVYLQKENIIDESGMPKERFSAEFPKEGPSILRIQQVVRGDSAAYFCASSPDTGNYGYTFGSGTRLTVV.

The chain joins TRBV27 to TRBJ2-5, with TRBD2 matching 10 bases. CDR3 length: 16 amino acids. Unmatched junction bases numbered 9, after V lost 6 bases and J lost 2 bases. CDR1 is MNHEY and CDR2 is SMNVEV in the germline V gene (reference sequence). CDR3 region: CASRRGTSGIQETQYF. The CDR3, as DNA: TGTGCCAGCAGAAGGGGCACTAGCGGGATACAAGAGACCCAGTACTTC.

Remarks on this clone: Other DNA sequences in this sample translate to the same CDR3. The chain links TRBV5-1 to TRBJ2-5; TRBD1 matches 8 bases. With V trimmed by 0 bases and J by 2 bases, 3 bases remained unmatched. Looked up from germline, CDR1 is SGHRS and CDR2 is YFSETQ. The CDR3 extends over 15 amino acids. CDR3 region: CASSLGGTGQETQYF. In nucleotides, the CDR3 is TGCGCCAGCAGCTTGGGCGGGACAGGACAAGAGACCCAGTACTTC. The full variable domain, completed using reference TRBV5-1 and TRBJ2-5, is KAGVTQTPRYLIKTRGQQVTLSCSPISGHRSVSWYQQTPGQGLQFLFEYFSETQRNKGNFPGRFSGRQFSNSRSEMNVSTLELGDSALYLCASSLGGTGQETQYFGPGTRLLVL.

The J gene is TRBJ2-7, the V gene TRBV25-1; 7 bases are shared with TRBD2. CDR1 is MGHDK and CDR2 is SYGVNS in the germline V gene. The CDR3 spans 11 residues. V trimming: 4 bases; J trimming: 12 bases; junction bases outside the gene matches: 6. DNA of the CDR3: TGTGCCAGCAGTGGGGGAGGGAGGTCGTACTTC. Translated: CASSGGGRSYF.

This CDR3 is CASSTGWGLAEQETQYF. DNA for the CDR3: TGTGCCAGCAGCACGGGATGGGGACTAGCGGAACAAGAGACCCAGTACTTC. The J gene is TRBJ2-5, the V gene TRBV2, with TRBD2 identical over 11 bases. J gave up 2 bases and V 6 bases, and 11 bases lay outside the gene matches. Per the germline V gene, CDR1 is SNHLY and CDR2 is FYNNEI. The CDR3 has 17 residues.

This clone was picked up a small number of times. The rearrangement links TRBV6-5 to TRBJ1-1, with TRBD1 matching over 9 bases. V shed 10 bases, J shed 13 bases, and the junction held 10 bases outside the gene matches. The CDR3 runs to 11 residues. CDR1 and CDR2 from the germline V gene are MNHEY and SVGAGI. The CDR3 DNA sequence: TGTGCCACCTCGGATGGACAGGGGAATTTCTTT. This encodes CATSDGQGNFF.

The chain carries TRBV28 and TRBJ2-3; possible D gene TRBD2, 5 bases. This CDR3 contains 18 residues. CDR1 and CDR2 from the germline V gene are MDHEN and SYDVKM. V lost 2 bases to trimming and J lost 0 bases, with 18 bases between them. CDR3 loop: CASSLGQSWTGSTDTQYF. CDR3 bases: TGTGCCAGCAGTTTAGGGCAGTCGTGGACTGGGAGCACAGATACGCAGTATTTT.

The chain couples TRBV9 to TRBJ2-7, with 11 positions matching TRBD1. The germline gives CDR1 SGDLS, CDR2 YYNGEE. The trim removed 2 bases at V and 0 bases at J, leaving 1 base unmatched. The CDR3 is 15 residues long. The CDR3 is CASSVGQGASYEQYF. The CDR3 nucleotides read TGTGCCAGCAGCGTCGGACAGGGGGCCTCCTACGAGCAGTACTTC.

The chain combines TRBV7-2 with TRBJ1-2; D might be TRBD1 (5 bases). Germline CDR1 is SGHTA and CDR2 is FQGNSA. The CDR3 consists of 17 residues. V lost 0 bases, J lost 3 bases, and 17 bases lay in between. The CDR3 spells CASSLAWGGASYYGYTF. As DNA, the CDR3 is TGTGCCAGCAGCTTAGCGTGGGGGGGAGCCAGCTACTATGGCTACACCTTC.